The present T cell receptor beta chain was sequenced within a study of cytomegalovirus exposure and HLA in healthy donors. PCR primers comprised 60 Vbeta and 13 Jbeta primers. Clones were sequenced by immunoSEQ multiplex PCR, and TCRdb holds only the in-frame ones, with some missing. The data show 170,000 or so clones, 80% seen once. Study outcomes and limitations: A missense variant in DCLRE1C was later tied to TCR beta V- and J-gene trimming. TCR beta V segments were, for the most part, productive about 87% or about 30% of the time in an earlier analysis.

Each donor's status was that of a healthy bone marrow donor. On this clone: Antigen: not known.

The CDR3 sequence is 15 residues long. Germline V gene lookup returns CDR1 SGHNT and CDR2 YYREEE (reference sequence). V shed 3 bases and J 2 bases; nucleotides not matched to a gene: 6. The origin of this receptor is a boy between 5 and 17 years old in good health and CMV-seronegative. The chain links TRBV5-4 to TRBJ1-1, with TRBD1 identical over 8 bases. The sequenced sample consisted of PBMCs. CDR3 nucleotide sequence: TGTGCCAGCAGCTGGACAGGGTCACTCAACACTGAAGCTTTCTTT. Amino acids: CASSWTGSLNTEAFF.